Listed below are T cell receptor beta chains from one sample, sequenced in a study of T cells in Graves' hyperthyroidism and ophthalmopathy. TCRdb reprocessed the multiplex PCR reads via MiXCR and lists one record per CDR3 protein. This table holds fewer than 250,000 distinct CDR3 sequences, around 26% found once. Sequenced material: blood. These receptors came from a woman between 35 and 50 years old with Graves' ophthalmopathy. Each CDR3 is given with its conserved first and last residue. D genes are given only for firm matches. Clone size is shown for a subset of rows, as once, few, many or a class of expanded clone.

DNA: TGCGCCAGCAGCGTGGGAGCAGGTACCACCGGGGAGCTGTTTTTT
CDR3: CASSVGAGTTGELFF
J: TRBJ2-2
D: -
V: TRBV5-1
size: many

DNA: TGTGCCAGCAGCTCCGAGGGGACGCCCTCCTACGAGCAGTACTTC
CDR3: CASSSEGTPSYEQYF
J: TRBJ2-7
D: -
V: TRBV7-9
size: few

DNA: TGCGCCAGCAGCCCAGGGATCATCTCCTACGAGCAGTACTTC
CDR3: CASSPGIISYEQYF
J: TRBJ2-7
D: -
V: TRBV5-1
size: many

DNA: TGTGCCAGCAGTCCATCGTCGGGGGACCGTAACACTGAAGCTTTCTTT
CDR3: CASSPSSGDRNTEAFF
J: TRBJ1-1
D: -
V: TRBV28
size: many

DNA: TGTGCCAGTAGTACGGGACTAGCGGAGCAGTACTTC
CDR3: CASSTGLAEQYF
J: TRBJ2-7
D: TRBD2
V: TRBV19
size: many

DNA: TGTGCCAGCAGCCAAGCGTTTATGGACAGAGGCGGCCAAGAGACCCAGTACTTC
CDR3: CASSQAFMDRGGQETQYF
J: TRBJ2-5
D: -
V: TRBV14
size: -

DNA: TGCGCCAGCAGCTTACGACCGAGGAGGGTCACTGAAGCTTTCTTT
CDR3: CASSLRPRRVTEAFF
J: TRBJ1-1
D: -
V: TRBV5-1
size: many

DNA: TGTGCCAGCAGCCGGTCCTCCCGTAGGGCCACGAACACTGAAGCTTTCTTT
CDR3: CASSRSSRRATNTEAFF
J: TRBJ1-1
D: -
V: TRBV6-2/TRBV6-3
size: few

DNA: TGTGCCAGCAGTTTCTCCGGACGGGGCAATCAGCCCCAGCATTTT
CDR3: CASSFSGRGNQPQHF
J: TRBJ1-5
D: -
V: TRBV27
size: many

DNA: TGTGCCAGCAGGGGTAGCGGGAACTCGGGCGAGCAGTACTTC
CDR3: CASRGSGNSGEQYF
J: TRBJ2-7
D: TRBD2
V: TRBV7-2
size: -

DNA: TGCGCCAGCAGCTTAAGAAGGGGGGGGTTCCCGCCAGAGACCCAGTACTTC
CDR3: CASSLRRGGFPPETQYF
J: TRBJ2-5
D: -
V: TRBV4-1
size: many

DNA: TGTGCCAGCACCTGGGGAGGGAGACAGCCCCAGCATTTT
CDR3: CASTWGGRQPQHF
J: TRBJ1-5
D: -
V: TRBV28
size: -

DNA: TGTGCCAGCACGCGGAGGCTTGGACTAGCGGGAGAGACCCAGTACTTC
CDR3: CASTRRLGLAGETQYF
J: TRBJ2-5
D: TRBD2
V: TRBV6-1
size: many

DNA: TGTGCCAGCAGCACCCTCGGGACAGGGCTGTACGAGCAGTACTTC
CDR3: CASSTLGTGLYEQYF
J: TRBJ2-7
D: TRBD1
V: TRBV7-9
size: many

DNA: TGTGCCAGCAGTTATAGGGTTTCGGGTGAAAATCAGCCCCAGCATTTT
CDR3: CASSYRVSGENQPQHF
J: TRBJ1-5
D: -
V: TRBV28
size: -

DNA: TGCGCCAGCAGGAGAAGGGGTGAAGACACTGAAGCTTTCTTT
CDR3: CASRRRGEDTEAFF
J: TRBJ1-1
D: -
V: TRBV10-2
size: many

DNA: TGTGCCAGCAGGTCCGGGACAGGGAAGGAGACCCAGTACTTC
CDR3: CASRSGTGKETQYF
J: TRBJ2-5
D: TRBD1
V: TRBV7-9
size: many

DNA: TGTGCCAGCAGCCCCACAATGATCCCTGGAGGGGAGACCCAGTACTTC
CDR3: CASSPTMIPGGETQYF
J: TRBJ2-5
D: -
V: TRBV28
size: many